The rows below give T cell receptor beta chains drawn from one sample of a study of shared clonotypes between healthy human individuals. The assay was immunoSEQ multiplex PCR, and TCRdb's table has in-frame clones only and misses some. Here the sample spans around 1.9 million clones, 93% being singletons. The sequenced sample was naive CD8+ T cells from PBMCs. The receptors originated from a man younger than 30 in good health. Some clones in this sample may be carry-over from other donors' samples. The CDR3 runs from the conserved cysteine through the conserved F or W. Each record gives: V gene, clone size, J gene, D gene, CDR3 DNA, CDR3 protein. A D gene is named only where the DNA matches it firmly. Clone size is not always given. Where it is, it says once, few, many or a class for expanded clones.

>TRBV4-2|-|TRBJ2-3|TRBD2
TGTGCCAGCAGCCCAATTTGGACTAGCGGGAGGGCCGGGGATGGTCGGGATACGCAGTATTTT
CASSPIWTSGRAGDGRDTQYF
>TRBV9|-|TRBJ2-1|-
TGTGCCAGCAGCCCCGAACGGCAATACAATGAGCAGTTCTTC
CASSPERQYNEQFF
>TRBV6-5|few|TRBJ1-2|-
TGTGCCAGCAGCCCTCAGGGGCTGGTGAGTGGCTACACCTTC
CASSPQGLVSGYTF
>TRBV5-6|once|TRBJ2-2|-
TGTGCCAGCAGCCCTACCCTATCCGGGGAGCTGTTTTTT
CASSPTLSGELFF
>TRBV2|-|TRBJ1-2|TRBD1
TGTGCCAGCAGTGAAGGACAGGGGAGGTATGGCTACACCTTC
CASSEGQGRYGYTF
>TRBV7-8|-|TRBJ2-5|TRBD2
TGTGCCAGCAGCTTATCCGGGAGGGCCGAAGAGACCCAGTACTTC
CASSLSGRAEETQYF
>TRBV7-8|-|TRBJ1-2|-
TGTGCCAGCAGCTTAAGCAACGGACATTATGGCTACACCTTC
CASSLSNGHYGYTF
>TRBV6-5|-|TRBJ2-5|-
TGTGCCAGCAGTTACTCTCGTGAGACCCAGTACTTC
CASSYSRETQYF
>TRBV29-1|-|TRBJ2-1|TRBD2
TGCAGCGTTGAAGGACTAGCGGGACCATACAATGAGCAGTTCTTC
CSVEGLAGPYNEQFF
>TRBV5-6|-|TRBJ2-3|-
TGTGCCAGCAGCCTATGGGGCACAGATACGCAGTATTTT
CASSLWGTDTQYF
>TRBV12-2|-|TRBJ2-6|-
TGTGCAAGTCGCTTAGCGACAGGGGGCTCTGGGGCCAACGTCCTGACTTTC
CASRLATGGSGANVLTF
>TRBV2|-|TRBJ2-3|TRBD1
TGTGCCAGCATTCGGACAGGGGGCTTTAGCACAGATACGCAGTATTTT
CASIRTGGFSTDTQYF
>TRBV7-9|-|TRBJ2-4|-
TGTGCCAGCAGCCCAAATTCAGGGTCCAAAAACATTCAGTACTTC
CASSPNSGSKNIQYF
>TRBV15|-|TRBJ2-2|-
TGTGCCACCAGCAGAGATCTCCCAGGGAGAGGGGCCGGGGAGCTGTTTTTT
CATSRDLPGRGAGELFF
>TRBV4-1|-|TRBJ2-1|-
TGCGCCAGCAGCCACCGGGTTTTCAGTGAGCAGTTCTTC
CASSHRVFSEQFF
>TRBV7-9|-|TRBJ1-3|-
TGTGCCAGCAGCTTGGAGACTGTCAGCTCTGGAAACACCATATATTTT
CASSLETVSSGNTIYF
>TRBV11-2|-|TRBJ2-1|TRBD2
TGTGCCAGCAGCCCCCAGACTAGCGGGAGATTGAATGAGCAGTTCTTC
CASSPQTSGRLNEQFF
>TRBV9|-|TRBJ2-7|-
TGTGCCAGCAGCGTACTGGGCAGGTACGAGCAGTACTTC
CASSVLGRYEQYF
>TRBV9|-|TRBJ2-2|TRBD2
TGTGCCAGCAGCGTAGGAGGCGGGAGGGCCGGTAACGGGGAGCTGTTTTTT
CASSVGGGRAGNGELFF
>TRBV5-4|-|TRBJ2-1|-
TGTGCCAGCAGCACCACTTGGAGGGGCAATGAGCAGTTCTTC
CASSTTWRGNEQFF
>TRBV30|-|TRBJ2-1|-
TGTGCCTGGAGTCTCAGGCGGAGGGTCTACTACAATGAGCAGTTCTTC
CAWSLRRRVYYNEQFF
>TRBV4-3|once|TRBJ2-3|-
TGCGCCAGCAGCCAAGATATATGGGGGCGAAGGACAGATACGCAGTATTTT
CASSQDIWGRRTDTQYF
>TRBV11-2|-|TRBJ2-1|-
TGTGCCAGCAGACCTCCTCCGTACAATGAGCAGTTCTTC
CASRPPPYNEQFF
>TRBV27|-|TRBJ2-5|TRBD2
TGTGCCAGCAGTCTAAATCCTAGCGGGAGGCAAGAGACCCAGTACTTC
CASSLNPSGRQETQYF
>TRBV7-9|once|TRBJ2-2|TRBD1
TGTGCCAGCAGGCCACCACAGGGGGCAGTGAACACCGGGGAGCTGTTTTTT
CASRPPQGAVNTGELFF
>TRBV7-6|once|TRBJ2-6|-
TGTGCCAGCAGCTTAGTCCATTCCCGATACGGCTCTGGGGCCAACGTCCTGACTTTC
CASSLVHSRYGSGANVLTF
>TRBV5-6|-|TRBJ1-2|-
TGTGCCAGCAGCTTGGGGAGCAGTGGCTACACCTTC
CASSLGSSGYTF
>TRBV7-9|once|TRBJ2-3|TRBD2
TGTGCCAGCAGCTTAGCTACAGCGGGGGGGGATACGCAGTATTTT
CASSLATAGGDTQYF
>TRBV7-9|-|TRBJ2-3|TRBD1
TGTGCCAGCAGCAGCAGGGACAGGGTTGGCACAGATACGCAGTATTTT
CASSSRDRVGTDTQYF
>TRBV21-1|-|TRBJ2-7|-
TGTGCCAGCAGCAAATCTTGGCGGGGGCACATCTACGAGCAGTACTTC
CASSKSWRGHIYEQYF
>TRBV5-6|-|TRBJ2-7|TRBD1
TGTGCCAGCAGCTTGAGGGACAGGGGTTTTTACGAGCAGTACTTC
CASSLRDRGFYEQYF
>TRBV4-3|-|TRBJ2-2|-
TGCGCCAGCAGCCAAGATAGGCACGCCGAAAGCTCCGGGGAGCTGTTTTTT
CASSQDRHAESSGELFF
>TRBV13|once|TRBJ2-3|-
TGTGCCAGCAGCCTAGAGTCAAGCACAGATACGCAGTATTTT
CASSLESSTDTQYF
>TRBV6-5|-|TRBJ1-1|-
TGTGCCAGCAGTTGGGGGTCCGGGGTGGCTTTCTTT
CASSWGSGVAFF
>TRBV28|-|TRBJ2-1|TRBD1
TGTGCCAGCAGTCACCGGGACAGGCATTACAATGAGCAGTTCTTC
CASSHRDRHYNEQFF
>TRBV9|once|TRBJ1-5|TRBD1
TGTGCCAGCAGCGCAGGGACAGGGAATCAGCCCCAGCATTTT
CASSAGTGNQPQHF
>TRBV9|-|TRBJ2-1|TRBD2
TGTGCCAGCAGCGCTAGCGGGAGGGCAAACAATGAGCAGTTCTTC
CASSASGRANNEQFF
>TRBV5-5|-|TRBJ2-7|TRBD1
TGTGCCAGCAGCTTCATCCCGACAGGGGGCTACATCGAGCAGTACTTC
CASSFIPTGGYIEQYF
>TRBV9|-|TRBJ2-7|TRBD2
TGTGCCAGCAGCGTAACGGGGGGGCTAGGATACGAGCAGTACTTC
CASSVTGGLGYEQYF
>TRBV7-2|-|TRBJ2-2|TRBD2
TGTGCCAGCAGCTTAGTGGGGGGACTAGCGGGAGCTACCGGGGAGCTGTTTTTT
CASSLVGGLAGATGELFF
>TRBV4-3|-|TRBJ1-1|-
TGCGCCAGCAGCCAAGGGACCTCACCGGGAAACACTGAAGCTTTCTTT
CASSQGTSPGNTEAFF
>TRBV4-1|-|TRBJ2-1|-
TGCGCCAGCAGCCAAGACCTCACTTCCGGGACGGCGACCGAGCAGTTCTTC
CASSQDLTSGTATEQFF
>TRBV5-4|-|TRBJ1-2|-
TGTGCCACCGGGACGGACTATGGCTACACCTTC
CATGTDYGYTF
>TRBV5-1|-|TRBJ1-2|-
TGCGCCAGCAGCTTGGTTTCGAGGGGTGATAACTATGGCTACACCTTC
CASSLVSRGDNYGYTF
>TRBV11-2|-|TRBJ2-1|-
TGTGCCAGCAGCTCCAGGGGTCCCTCCTACAATGAGCAGTTCTTC
CASSSRGPSYNEQFF
>TRBV11-3|-|TRBJ2-2|-
TGTGCCAGCAGCTCAGGGTGGGCCACCGGGGAGCTGTTTTTT
CASSSGWATGELFF
>TRBV30|-|TRBJ2-7|TRBD2
TGTGCCTCCCGGGGGGGGCGTTACGAGCAGTACTTC
CASRGGRYEQYF
>TRBV4-3|-|TRBJ2-7|-
TGCGCCAGCAGCCAAGATTGGAGGGGTCATACCTACGAGCAGTACTTC
CASSQDWRGHTYEQYF
>TRBV15|-|TRBJ2-2|TRBD1
TGTGCCACCAGCAGAGCCCCGGGACAGCTCACCGGGGAGCTGTTTTTT
CATSRAPGQLTGELFF
>TRBV15|-|TRBJ2-3|TRBD2
TGTGCCACCAGCATGGGACTAGCGAGCACAGATACGCAGTATTTT
CATSMGLASTDTQYF
>TRBV27|once|TRBJ2-7|-
TGTGCCAGCAGTTTCGGGATGACCTACGAGCAGTACTTC
CASSFGMTYEQYF
>TRBV5-6|-|TRBJ2-7|TRBD1
TGTGCCAGCAGCTTGGGGGGACAGGGCCTCTACGAGCAGTACTTC
CASSLGGQGLYEQYF
>TRBV6-1|once|TRBJ1-5|-
TGTGCCAGCGGTGGGGGTGGCAATCAGCCCCAGCATTTT
CASGGGGNQPQHF
>TRBV5-5|-|TRBJ1-1|-
TGTGCCAGCAGCTTGGGGGTCGAACCCACGGGAGCTTTCTTT
CASSLGVEPTGAFF
>TRBV29-1|-|TRBJ1-2|-
TGCAGCGGGGGTTCAGGGTGGCGGGATGGCTACACCTTC
CSGGSGWRDGYTF
>TRBV21-1|-|TRBJ2-2|-
TGTGCCAGCAGCATGGCGGATCGGGGGCGAGGCACCGGGGAGCTGTTTTTT
CASSMADRGRGTGELFF
>TRBV29-1|-|TRBJ1-6|TRBD1
TGCAGCGCAAACAGGGACAGGGGGATACCCCTCCACTTT
CSANRDRGIPLHF
>TRBV13|once|TRBJ2-3|-
TGTGCCAGCAGCTTAGAATCCGACGATAGCAACGTAGCAGATACGCAGTATTTT
CASSLESDDSNVADTQYF
>TRBV28|-|TRBJ2-3|TRBD2
TGTGCCAGCAGTTTAATAGCGGGAGCTAGCACAGATACGCAGTATTTT
CASSLIAGASTDTQYF